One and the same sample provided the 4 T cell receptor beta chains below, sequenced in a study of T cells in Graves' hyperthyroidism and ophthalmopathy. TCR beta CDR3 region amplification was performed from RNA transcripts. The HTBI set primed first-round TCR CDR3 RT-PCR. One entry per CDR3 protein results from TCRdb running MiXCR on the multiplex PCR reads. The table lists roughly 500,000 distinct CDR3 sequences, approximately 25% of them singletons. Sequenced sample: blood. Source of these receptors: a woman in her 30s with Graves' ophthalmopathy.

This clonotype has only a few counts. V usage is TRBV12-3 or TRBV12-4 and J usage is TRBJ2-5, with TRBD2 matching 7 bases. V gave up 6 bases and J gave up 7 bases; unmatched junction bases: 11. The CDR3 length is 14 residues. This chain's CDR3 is CASSPGGSGGTQYF. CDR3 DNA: TGTGCCAGCAGCCCCGGGGGGAGTGGCGGGACCCAGTACTTC.

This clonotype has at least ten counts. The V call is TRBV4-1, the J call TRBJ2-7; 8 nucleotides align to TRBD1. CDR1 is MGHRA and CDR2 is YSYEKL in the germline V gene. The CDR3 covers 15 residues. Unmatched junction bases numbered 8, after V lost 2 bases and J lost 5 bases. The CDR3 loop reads CASSQPGTGSNEQYF. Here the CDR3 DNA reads TGCGCCAGCAGCCAACCCGGGACAGGATCGAACGAGCAGTACTTC.

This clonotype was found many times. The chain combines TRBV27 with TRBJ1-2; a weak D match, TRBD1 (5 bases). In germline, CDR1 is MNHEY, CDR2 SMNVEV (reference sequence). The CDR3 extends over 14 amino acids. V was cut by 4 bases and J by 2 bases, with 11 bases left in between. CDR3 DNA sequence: TGTGCCAGCAGTTCGAACACAGGAAACTATGGCTACACCTTC. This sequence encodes CASSSNTGNYGYTF.

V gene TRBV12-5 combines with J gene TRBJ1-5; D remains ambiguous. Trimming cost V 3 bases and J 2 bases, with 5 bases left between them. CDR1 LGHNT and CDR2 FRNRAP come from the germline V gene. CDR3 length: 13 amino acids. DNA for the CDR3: TGTGCTAGTGGTTTTGGGGGCAATCAGCCCCAGCATTTT. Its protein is CASGFGGNQPQHF.